This TCR beta chain is from a study of blood T cell repertoires in COVID-19. This clone has just a few counts. The germline V and J ends were trimmed by 4 bases and 4 bases, with 8 bases remaining between them. CDR3 length: 12 residues. From germline, CDR1 is LNHDA and CDR2 SQIVND (reference sequence). Using immunoSEQ multiplex PCR, the repertoire was profiled, and TCRdb retains in-frame clones only, with some absent. The sample contains more than 40,000 clones, more than 75% of which appear only once. The specimen sequenced was peripheral blood. The chain has TRBV19 and TRBJ2-7; D may be TRBD1 (5 bases). The receptor comes from a man aged 55 to 70 with active or convalescent COVID-19. This CDR3 is CASSSRAYEQYF. CDR3 bases: TGTGCCAGTAGTAGCAGGGCTTACGAGCAGTACTTC.